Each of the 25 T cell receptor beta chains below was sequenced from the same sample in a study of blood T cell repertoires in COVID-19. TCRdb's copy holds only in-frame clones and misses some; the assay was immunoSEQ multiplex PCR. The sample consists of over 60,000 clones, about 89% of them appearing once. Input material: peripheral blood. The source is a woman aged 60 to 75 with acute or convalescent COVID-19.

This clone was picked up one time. The CDR3 region is CASSPDYLPHNEQFF. The CDR3 DNA sequence: TGTGCCAGCAGCCCGGACTATTTGCCCCACAATGAGCAGTTCTTC. The genes are TRBV7-2 and TRBJ2-1; D might be TRBD2 (6 bases). The CDR3 spans 15 residues. The germline CDR1 and CDR2 sequences are SGHTA and FQGNSA. The V end was cut by 5 bases, the J end by 5 bases, with 16 bases between.

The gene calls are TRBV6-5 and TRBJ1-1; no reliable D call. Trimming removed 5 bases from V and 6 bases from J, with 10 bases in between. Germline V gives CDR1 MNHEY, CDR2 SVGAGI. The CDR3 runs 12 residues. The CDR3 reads CASSTVGAEAFF. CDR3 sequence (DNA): TGTGCCAGCAGTACCGTAGGAGCTGAAGCTTTCTTT.

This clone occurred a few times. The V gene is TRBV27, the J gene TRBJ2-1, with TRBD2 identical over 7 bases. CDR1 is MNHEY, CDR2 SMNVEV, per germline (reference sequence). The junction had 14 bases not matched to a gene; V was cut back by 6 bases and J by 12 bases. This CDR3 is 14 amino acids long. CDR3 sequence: CASRSNPLAPWQFF. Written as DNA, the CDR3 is TGTGCCAGCAGATCCAACCCACTAGCGCCGTGGCAGTTCTTC.

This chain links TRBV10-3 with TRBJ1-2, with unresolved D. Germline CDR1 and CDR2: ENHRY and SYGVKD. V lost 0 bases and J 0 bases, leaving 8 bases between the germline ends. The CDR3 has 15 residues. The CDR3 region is CAISESTTANYGYTF. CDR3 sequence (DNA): TGTGCCATCAGTGAGTCGACTACGGCTAACTATGGCTACACCTTC.

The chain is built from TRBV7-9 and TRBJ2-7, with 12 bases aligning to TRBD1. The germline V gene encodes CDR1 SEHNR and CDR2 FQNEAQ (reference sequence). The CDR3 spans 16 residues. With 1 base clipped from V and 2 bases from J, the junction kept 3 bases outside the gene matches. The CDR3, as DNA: TGTGCCAGCAGCTTAGTGGGACAGGGGGCGGCCTACGAGCAGTACTTC. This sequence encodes CASSLVGQGAAYEQYF.

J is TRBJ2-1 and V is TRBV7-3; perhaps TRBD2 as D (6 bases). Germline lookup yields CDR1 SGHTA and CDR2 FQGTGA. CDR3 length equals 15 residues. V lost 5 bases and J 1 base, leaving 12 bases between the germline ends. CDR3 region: CASSPGTASYNEQFF. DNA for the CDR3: TGTGCCAGCAGCCCCGGGACTGCTTCCTACAATGAGCAGTTCTTC.

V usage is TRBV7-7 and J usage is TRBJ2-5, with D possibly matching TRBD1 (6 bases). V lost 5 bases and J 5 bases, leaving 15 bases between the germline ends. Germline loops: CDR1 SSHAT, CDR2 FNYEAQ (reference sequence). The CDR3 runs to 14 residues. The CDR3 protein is CASSQQGFQETQYF. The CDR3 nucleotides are TGTGCCAGCAGCCAACAGGGCTTCCAGGAGACCCAGTACTTC.

As DNA, the CDR3 is TGTGCCACCAGTGATCGGGACAACAATCAGCCCCAGCATTTT. Amino acid sequence: CATSDRDNNQPQHF. The rearrangement links TRBV24-1 to TRBJ1-5; D may be TRBD1 (6 bases). Trimming took 3 bases from V and 3 from J, leaving 8 bases between them. From germline, CDR1 is KGHDR and CDR2 SFDVKD. This CDR3 spans 14 amino acids.

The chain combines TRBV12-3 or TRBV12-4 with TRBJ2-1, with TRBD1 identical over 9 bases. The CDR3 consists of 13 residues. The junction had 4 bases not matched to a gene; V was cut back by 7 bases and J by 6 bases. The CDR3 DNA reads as TGTGCCAGCACCGACAGGGGGGGCAATGAGCAGTTCTTC. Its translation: CASTDRGGNEQFF.

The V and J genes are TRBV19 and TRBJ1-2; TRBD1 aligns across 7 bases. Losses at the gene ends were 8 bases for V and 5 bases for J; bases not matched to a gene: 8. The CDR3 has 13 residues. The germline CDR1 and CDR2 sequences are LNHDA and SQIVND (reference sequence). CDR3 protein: CASGQVPTYGYTF. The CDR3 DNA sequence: TGTGCCAGTGGACAGGTTCCCACGTATGGCTACACCTTC.

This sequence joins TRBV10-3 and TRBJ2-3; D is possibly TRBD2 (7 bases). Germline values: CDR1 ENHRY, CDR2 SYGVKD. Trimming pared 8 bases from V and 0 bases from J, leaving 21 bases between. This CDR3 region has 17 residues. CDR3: CAIRRGLADSSTDTQYF. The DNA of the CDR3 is TGTGCCATCCGACGGGGGCTAGCGGACTCTAGCACAGATACGCAGTATTTT.

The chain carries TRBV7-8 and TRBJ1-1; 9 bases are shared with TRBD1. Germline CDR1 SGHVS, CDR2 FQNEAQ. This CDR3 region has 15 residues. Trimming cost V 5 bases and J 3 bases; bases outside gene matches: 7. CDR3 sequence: CASSPTGGRHTEAFF. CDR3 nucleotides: TGTGCCAGCAGCCCGACAGGGGGAAGGCACACTGAAGCTTTCTTT.

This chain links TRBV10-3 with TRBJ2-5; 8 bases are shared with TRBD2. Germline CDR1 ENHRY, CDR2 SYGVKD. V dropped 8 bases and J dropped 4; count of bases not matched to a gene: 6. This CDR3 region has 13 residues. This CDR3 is CAIAGRGAETQYF. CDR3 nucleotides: TGTGCCATCGCCGGGCGGGGGGCAGAGACCCAGTACTTC.

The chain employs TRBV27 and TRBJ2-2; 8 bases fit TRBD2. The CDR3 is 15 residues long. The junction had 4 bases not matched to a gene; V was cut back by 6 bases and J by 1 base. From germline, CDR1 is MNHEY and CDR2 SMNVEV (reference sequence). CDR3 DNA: TGTGCCAGCAGACTTGCGGGGGGGAACACCGGGGAGCTGTTTTTT. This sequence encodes CASRLAGGNTGELFF.

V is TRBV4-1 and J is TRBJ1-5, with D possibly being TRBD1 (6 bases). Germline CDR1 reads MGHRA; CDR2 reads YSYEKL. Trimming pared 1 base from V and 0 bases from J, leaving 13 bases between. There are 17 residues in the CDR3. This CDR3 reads CASSQGGQPYSNQPQHF. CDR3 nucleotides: TGCGCCAGCAGCCAAGGCGGACAGCCGTATAGCAATCAGCCCCAGCATTTT.

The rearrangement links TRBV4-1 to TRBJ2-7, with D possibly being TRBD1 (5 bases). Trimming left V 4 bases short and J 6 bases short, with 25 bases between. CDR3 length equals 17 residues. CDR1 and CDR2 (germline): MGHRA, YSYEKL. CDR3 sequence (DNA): TGCGCCAGCAGCCGGACAACCCCAAGGACCGGGCAAGGCGAGCAGTACTTC. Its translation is CASSRTTPRTGQGEQYF.

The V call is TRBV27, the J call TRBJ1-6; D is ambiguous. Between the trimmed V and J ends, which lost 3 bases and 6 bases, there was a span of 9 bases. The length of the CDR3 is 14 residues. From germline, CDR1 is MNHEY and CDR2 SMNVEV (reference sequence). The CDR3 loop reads CASSLGGVNSPLHF. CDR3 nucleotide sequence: TGTGCCAGCAGTTTGGGCGGGGTTAATTCACCCCTCCACTTT.

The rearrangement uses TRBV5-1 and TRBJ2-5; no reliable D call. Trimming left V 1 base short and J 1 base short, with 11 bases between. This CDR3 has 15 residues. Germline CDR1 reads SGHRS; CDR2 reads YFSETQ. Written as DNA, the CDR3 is TGCGCCAGCAGCTTGACAGAGAAACCCCAAGAGACCCAGTACTTC. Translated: CASSLTEKPQETQYF.

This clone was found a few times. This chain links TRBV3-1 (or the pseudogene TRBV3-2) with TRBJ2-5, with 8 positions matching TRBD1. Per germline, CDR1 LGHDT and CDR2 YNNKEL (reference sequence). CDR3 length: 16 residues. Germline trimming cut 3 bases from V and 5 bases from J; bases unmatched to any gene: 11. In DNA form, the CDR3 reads TGTGCCAGCAGCCAGGGACCGAGACAGGGGTTCGAGACCCAGTACTTC. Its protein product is CASSQGPRQGFETQYF.

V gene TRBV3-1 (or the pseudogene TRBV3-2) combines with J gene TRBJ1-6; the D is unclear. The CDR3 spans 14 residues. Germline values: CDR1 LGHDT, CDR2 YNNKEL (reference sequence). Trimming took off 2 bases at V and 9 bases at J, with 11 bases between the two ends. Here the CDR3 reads CASSQRHSGSPLHF. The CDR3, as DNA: TGTGCCAGCAGCCAACGACACAGCGGTTCACCCCTCCACTTT.

CDR3 DNA sequence: TGTGCCAGTAGTGCCGCCAGGGATTTGAGCAATCAGCCCCAGCATTTT. Its protein is CASSAARDLSNQPQHF. This chain uses TRBV19 with TRBJ1-5, with D perhaps TRBD1 (5 bases). This CDR3 spans 16 amino acids. The V and J ends lost 5 bases and 1 base respectively, with 15 bases between them. Germline CDR1 and CDR2: LNHDA and SQIVND (reference sequence).

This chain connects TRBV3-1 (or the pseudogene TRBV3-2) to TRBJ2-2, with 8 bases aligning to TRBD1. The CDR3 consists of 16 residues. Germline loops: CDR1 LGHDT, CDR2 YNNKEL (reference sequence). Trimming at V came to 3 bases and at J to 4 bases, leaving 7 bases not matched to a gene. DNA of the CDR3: TGTGCCAGCAGCCAGCTGGACAGGGTTGGCACCGGGGAGCTGTTTTTT. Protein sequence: CASSQLDRVGTGELFF.

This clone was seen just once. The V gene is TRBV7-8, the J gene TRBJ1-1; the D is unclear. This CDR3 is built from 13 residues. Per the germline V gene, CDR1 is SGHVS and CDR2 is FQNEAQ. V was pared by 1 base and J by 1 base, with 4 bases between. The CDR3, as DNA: TGTGCCAGCAGCTTAGAGCCGAACACTGAAGCTTTCTTT. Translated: CASSLEPNTEAFF.

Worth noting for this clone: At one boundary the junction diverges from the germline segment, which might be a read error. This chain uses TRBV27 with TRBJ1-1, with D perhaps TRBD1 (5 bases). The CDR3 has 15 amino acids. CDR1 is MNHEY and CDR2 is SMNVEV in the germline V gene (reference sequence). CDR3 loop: CASSSQDNRRAEAFF. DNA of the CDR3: TGTGCCAGCAGTTCACAGGATAACAGACGAGCTGAGGCTTTCTTT.

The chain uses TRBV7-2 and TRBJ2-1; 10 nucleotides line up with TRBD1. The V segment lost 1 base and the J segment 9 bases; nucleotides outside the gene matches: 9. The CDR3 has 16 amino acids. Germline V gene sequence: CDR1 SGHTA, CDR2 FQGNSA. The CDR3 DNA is TGTGCCAGCAGCTTAGTAAGGGACAGGGGCAATCCTGAGCAGTTCTTC. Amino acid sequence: CASSLVRDRGNPEQFF. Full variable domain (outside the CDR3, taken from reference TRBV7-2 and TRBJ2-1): GAGVSQSPSNKVTEKGKDVELRCDPISGHTALYWYRQSLGQGLEFLIYFQGNSAPDKSGLPSDRFSAERTGGSVSTLTIQRTQQEDSAVYLCASSLVRDRGNPEQFFGPGTRLTVL.